A selection of T cell receptor beta chains follows, all from one sample in a study of shared clonotypes between healthy human individuals. Generated by immunoSEQ multiplex PCR, the TCRdb table keeps only in-frame clones and is missing some. The table lists roughly 770,000 clones, roughly 96% of them singletons. Input material: naive CD8+ T cells sorted from blood. The origin of the receptors is a man under 40 in good health. The CDR3 runs from the conserved cysteine through the conserved F or W. The D gene is left open where the match is weak. Expanded clones get a size class; other rows say once, few or many, or leave the size out.

v_call	d_call	clone_size	j_call	cdr3_aa	cdr3_nt
TRBV30	.	.	TRBJ1-4	CAWTSSNRENREKLFF	TGTGCCTGGACCTCATCAAACAGGGAGAATAGAGAAAAACTGTTTTTT
TRBV29-1	TRBD2	.	TRBJ2-1	CSVETLRERSYNEQFF	TGCAGCGTTGAAACGCTGCGGGAGCGCTCCTACAATGAGCAGTTCTTC
TRBV28	.	.	TRBJ2-7	CASSATGEGDEQYF	TGTGCCAGCAGCGCCACAGGGGAGGGGGACGAGCAGTACTTC
TRBV29-1	TRBD2	.	TRBJ2-7	CSVLKRDNYEQYF	TGCAGCGTTTTGAAGCGGGATAACTACGAGCAGTACTTC
TRBV7-9	TRBD1	.	TRBJ2-7	CASSLAERRDRGSGQYF	TGTGCCAGCAGCTTAGCCGAGAGGAGGGACAGGGGATCCGGGCAGTACTTC
TRBV6-6	.	.	TRBJ1-1	CASTNPQGEAFF	TGTGCCAGCACTAACCCCCAAGGTGAAGCTTTCTTT
TRBV6-5	.	once	TRBJ2-3	CASSYGASGTDTQYF	TGTGCCAGCAGTTACGGTGCTAGCGGCACAGATACGCAGTATTTT
TRBV13	.	.	TRBJ2-7	CASSSEDSPFGEQYF	TGTGCCAGCAGCTCAGAGGACAGTCCCTTTGGCGAGCAGTACTTC
TRBV6-6	TRBD2	.	TRBJ2-7	CASSSLSGRLPYEQYF	TGTGCCAGCAGTTCCCTTAGCGGGAGGTTGCCCTACGAGCAGTACTTC
TRBV29-1	.	.	TRBJ2-7	CSVEEGDPYEQYF	TGCAGCGTTGAGGAAGGGGATCCCTACGAGCAGTACTTC
TRBV4-1	.	.	TRBJ2-7	CASSQGLGRHYEQYF	TGCGCCAGCAGCCAAGGGCTGGGCCGGCACTACGAGCAGTACTTC
TRBV6-1	TRBD2	once	TRBJ2-7	CASSDVLANFYEQYF	TGTGCCAGCAGTGATGTACTAGCGAACTTCTACGAGCAGTACTTC
TRBV27	.	.	TRBJ2-7	CASSLVYPYYEQYF	TGTGCCAGCAGTTTAGTATACCCCTACTACGAGCAGTACTTC
TRBV10-2	.	.	TRBJ1-2	CASSDLAGAYYGYTF	TGCGCCAGCAGTGATCTGGCGGGGGCGTACTATGGCTACACCTTC
TRBV2	TRBD2	.	TRBJ2-3	CASLLTSGSTDTQYF	TGTGCCAGCCTCCTCACTAGCGGAAGCACAGATACGCAGTATTTT
TRBV19	TRBD2	.	TRBJ2-7	CASSIYSTADGTSGSTYEQYF	TGTGCCAGTAGTATTTACTCCACAGCCGATGGGACTAGCGGGAGTACCTACGAGCAGTACTTC
TRBV6-1	.	.	TRBJ2-3	CASGSDGSTDTQYF	TGTGCCAGCGGAAGCGACGGGAGCACAGATACGCAGTATTTT
TRBV5-1	.	.	TRBJ2-2	CASSLGALELFF	TGCGCCAGCAGCTTGGGGGCATTGGAGCTGTTTTTT
TRBV6-5	.	.	TRBJ2-7	CASSPIQGSPYEQYF	TGTGCCAGCAGTCCTATACAGGGTTCCCCATACGAGCAGTACTTC
TRBV6-5	TRBD1	.	TRBJ1-4	CASRTSRGGYEKLFF	TGTGCCAGCAGAACTTCCAGGGGGGGGTATGAAAAACTGTTTTTT
TRBV7-9	TRBD1	.	TRBJ2-2	CASRQQGARVPGELFF	TGTGCCAGCAGGCAACAGGGGGCGCGGGTTCCCGGGGAGCTGTTTTTT
TRBV7-6	.	.	TRBJ2-1	CASSPTTTNEQFF	TGTGCCAGCAGCCCTACCACTACCAATGAGCAGTTCTTC
TRBV7-9	TRBD2	.	TRBJ2-1	CASSPGRRETRNEQFF	TGTGCCAGCAGCCCAGGGAGGCGGGAGACTAGGAATGAGCAGTTCTTC
TRBV4-1	TRBD1	.	TRBJ2-7	CASSQRGQGDYEQYF	TGCGCCAGCAGCCAGCGGGGACAGGGTGACTACGAGCAGTACTTC
TRBV4-3	.	.	TRBJ2-1	CASSQDSGANNEQFF	TGCGCCAGCAGCCAAGATAGTGGGGCAAACAATGAGCAGTTCTTC
TRBV27	TRBD2	.	TRBJ2-7	CASSIGLAYEQYF	TGTGCCAGCAGTATTGGACTAGCTTACGAGCAGTACTTC
TRBV7-9	.	.	TRBJ2-7	CASSLEGGNSYEQYF	TGTGCCAGCAGCTTAGAAGGCGGGAACTCCTACGAGCAGTACTTC
TRBV7-9	.	.	TRBJ1-1	CASSLGTEDTEAFF	TGTGCCAGCAGCTTAGGGACAGAAGACACTGAAGCTTTCTTT
TRBV10-3	.	.	TRBJ2-1	CAISESDGRNEQFF	TGTGCCATCAGTGAGTCGGACGGCAGGAATGAGCAGTTCTTC
TRBV4-1	TRBD1	.	TRBJ1-2	CASSAWTGFGYTF	TGCGCCAGCAGCGCCTGGACAGGGTTTGGCTACACCTTC
TRBV7-9	TRBD1	.	TRBJ1-4	CASSGTGGRKLFF	TGTGCCAGCAGTGGGACAGGGGGGAGAAAACTGTTTTTT